In its sample, the clone carrying this T cell receptor (beta chain) was seen a few times. The antigen remains unidentified. This entry comes from a study of T cells after yellow fever vaccination. Germline values: CDR1 SGHRS, CDR2 YFSETQ. Trimming stripped 4 bases from V and 2 bases from J, with 8 bases between. CDR3 size: 13 residues. Each CDR3 protein gets one entry after TCRdb re-called the 5' RACE reads with MiXCR. The sample contains a few hundred thousand distinct CDR3 sequences, around 8.1% of which appear only once. Study-wide findings and caveats: Post-booster reappearance was seen for most primary-vaccination clones (around 97% CD4, about 90% CD8).

The sample consisted of PBMCs, taken roughly 47 days after the first yellow fever vaccination. This sequence was found in a man aged 18 to 35 who received the YFV17D yellow fever vaccine. This chain links TRBV5-1 with TRBJ2-3; D is undetermined. CDR3 sequence reads: CASSPDNTDTQYF. CDR3 nucleotide sequence: TGCGCCAGCAGCCCCGATAACACAGATACGCAGTATTTT.